The next 10 T cell receptor beta chains were all read from a single sample in a study of T-cell memory formation after mild COVID-19. Each CDR3 protein is one row after TCRdb ran MiXCR on the 5' RACE reads. This table holds roughly 340,000 distinct CDR3 sequences, 20% to 25% found once. Sequenced material: PBMCs or a T cell subset sorted from them (not recorded which). The receptors originated from a man aged 18 to 30 who had mild COVID-19 (a few samples of this study predate the infection). Cell type and time point are not known.

There are a few counts of this clonotype. The chain uses TRBV5-1 and TRBJ2-1; no clear D. From germline, CDR1 is SGHRS and CDR2 YFSETQ. Trimming removed 5 bases from V and 0 bases from J, with 12 bases in between. The CDR3 is 15 residues long. DNA for the CDR3: TGCGCCAGCAGAGAGGCTACGAGCTCCTACAATGAGCAGTTCTTC. Encoded protein: CASREATSSYNEQFF.

This clonotype was counted a single time. Germline and junction disagree at one end, which may indicate a read error. This chain links TRBV6-2 or TRBV6-3 with TRBJ1-1; D is undetermined. This CDR3 has 14 residues. The germline CDR1 and CDR2 sequences are MNHEY and SVGEGT. As DNA, the CDR3 is TGTGCCAGCAGTAGGGTCGGTATGAACACTGAATCTTTCTTT. Its translation: CASSRVGMNTESFF.

The chain uses TRBV20-1 and TRBJ1-5, with D maybe TRBD1 (5 bases). Germline-derived CDR1 and CDR2 are DFQATT and SNEGSKA (reference sequence). The CDR3 consists of 14 residues. Trimming stripped 1 base from V and 4 bases from J, with 11 bases between. Here the CDR3 reads CSARAPEGNQPQHF. The DNA of the CDR3 is TGCAGTGCTAGAGCCCCGGAGGGGAATCAGCCCCAGCATTTT.

V is TRBV4-1 and J is TRBJ1-1; 7 positions match TRBD1. This CDR3 region has 15 residues. Trimming at V came to 1 base and at J to 5 bases, leaving 7 bases not matched to a gene. Germline CDR1 reads MGHRA; CDR2 reads YSYEKL. CDR3 sequence reads: CASSQGLGRGTEAFF. The CDR3 bases are TGCGCCAGCAGCCAAGGTTTGGGCAGGGGGACTGAAGCTTTCTTT.

The CDR3 sequence is CASSLGGNEAFF. The CDR3 DNA sequence: TGTGCCAGCAGCTTGGGGGGCAATGAAGCTTTCTTT. This chain links TRBV7-9 with TRBJ1-1; perhaps TRBD1 as D (6 bases). This CDR3 spans 12 amino acids. Germline CDR1 and CDR2: SEHNR and FQNEAQ (reference sequence). The V end lost 3 bases, the J end lost 7 bases, and 9 bases lay between the germline ends.

The chain recombines TRBV11-2 with TRBJ1-2; D is undetermined. V dropped 0 bases and J dropped 7 bases, with 6 bases sitting between them. The germline gives CDR1 SGHAT, CDR2 FQNNGV. CDR3 length: 12 residues. Here the CDR3 reads CASSLDRSGYTF. The CDR3 nucleotides read TGTGCCAGCAGCTTAGATAGGAGTGGCTACACCTTC.

This clonotype was observed a handful of times. The chain has TRBV7-9 and TRBJ1-4, with D unresolved. Per germline, CDR1 SEHNR and CDR2 FQNEAQ (reference sequence). V lost 2 bases and J lost 6, with 10 bases in between. The CDR3 loop spans 14 amino acids. The CDR3 DNA reads as TGTGCCAGCAGCTTATCCGGGGTACATGAAAAACTGTTTTTT. Translated: CASSLSGVHEKLFF.

This clonotype appeared a few times. The chain couples TRBV5-6 to TRBJ2-7, with TRBD1 matching over 8 bases. The CDR3 spans 15 residues. The germline gives CDR1 SGHDT, CDR2 YYEEEE. J gave up 2 bases and V 2 bases, and 6 bases lay outside the gene matches. CDR3 sequence reads: CASSFVRDRTYEQYF. Written as DNA, the CDR3 is TGTGCCAGCAGCTTTGTCCGGGACAGGACCTACGAGCAGTACTTC.

This clonotype has just a few counts. This chain joins TRBV12-3 or TRBV12-4 and TRBJ2-7; 10 bases align to TRBD1. J gave up 2 bases and V 3 bases, and 4 bases lay outside the gene matches. There are 15 residues in the CDR3. The CDR3: CASSFGTGVTYEQYF. CDR3 DNA: TGTGCCAGCAGTTTTGGGACAGGGGTGACCTACGAGCAGTACTTC.

This clonotype was recorded a few times. The chain links TRBV7-2 to TRBJ1-2, with unresolved D. Trimming left V 5 bases short and J 8 bases short, with 24 bases between. Germline CDR1 SGHTA, CDR2 FQGNSA. There are 16 residues in the CDR3. The CDR3 DNA reads as TGTGCCAGCAGCCACCAAACCACCACTCCAGGTGCAGGCTACACCTTC. Translating gives CASSHQTTTPGAGYTF.